These 31 T cell receptor beta chains were all obtained from the same sample, sequenced in a study of a mutant IDH1 vaccine in newly diagnosed glioma. No antigen has been identified for these receptors. Time point given: week 23, last vaccination. It was 300 ug of mutant IDH1 20-mer peptide that made up each vaccine dose, given with topical imiquimod. Sequenced by immunoSEQ multiplex PCR; TCRdb stores in-frame clones only, minus some. The table has tens of thousands of clones, approximately 90% seen once. The starting material was PBMCs, obtained from a glioma patient whose treatment included an IDH1 peptide vaccine. The origin of the receptors is a middle-aged man with glioma.

J is TRBJ1-6 and V is TRBV5-1, with a possible D match to TRBD1 (5 bases). Germline CDR1 is SGHRS and CDR2 is YFSETQ. V dropped 4 bases and J dropped 7 bases, with 18 bases sitting between them. The CDR3 is 16 residues long. The CDR3 DNA reads TGCGCCAGCAGCCCAGGGACGAGGGGAGGCAATTCACCCCTCCACTTT. Its translation is CASSPGTRGGNSPLHF.

The rearrangement joins TRBV1 to TRBJ2-5; the tabulated D call, TRBD2, remains unverified against the DNA. TRBV1 constitutes a pseudogene. The CDR3 length is 15 residues. The CDR3 DNA reads TGCACCAGCAGCCCTACTCCGCGGGGAGAAGAGACCCAGTACTTC. It yields the protein CTSSPTPRGEETQYF.

This clone was found once. J is TRBJ1-2 and V is TRBV5-4; 9 bases line up with TRBD1. The germline gives CDR1 SGHNT, CDR2 YYREEE (reference sequence). V lost 3 bases and J lost 2; bases outside the gene matches: 11. This CDR3 region has 17 residues. CDR3 loop: CASSYPGQGRANYGYTF. The DNA for the CDR3 is TGTGCCAGCAGCTACCCGGGACAGGGCAGGGCAAACTATGGCTACACCTTC.

The chain uses TRBV11-2 and TRBJ1-2, with 9 positions matching TRBD1. V lost 4 bases and J lost 8; bases outside the gene matches: 5. This CDR3 is built from 13 residues. Per the germline V gene, CDR1 is SGHAT and CDR2 is FQNNGV. This CDR3 reads CASSWGQGGGYTF. The CDR3 nucleotides read TGTGCCAGCAGCTGGGGACAGGGCGGAGGCTACACCTTC.

This clone was seen just once. V and J are TRBV7-9 and TRBJ2-2; the match to TRBD2 covers 8 bases. Germline values: CDR1 SEHNR, CDR2 FQNEAQ (reference sequence). V was clipped by 6 bases and J by 5 bases; unmatched bases: 11. The length of the CDR3 is 16 residues. The CDR3 sequence: CASRRAGGASTGELFF. CDR3 nucleotides: TGTGCCAGCAGAAGGGCCGGGGGGGCCAGTACCGGGGAGCTGTTTTTT.

The chain couples TRBV7-9 to TRBJ1-1; 12 bases fit TRBD1. V trimming: 5 bases; J trimming: 5 bases; junction bases outside the gene matches: 9. The CDR3 totals 16 residues. Germline V gene sequence: CDR1 SEHNR, CDR2 FQNEAQ (reference sequence). The CDR3 loop is CASSPGQGAQWTEAFF. DNA for the CDR3: TGTGCCAGCAGCCCGGGACAGGGGGCACAATGGACTGAAGCTTTCTTT.

This CDR3 is CASSLPGLAGGHADTQYF. In nucleotides, the CDR3 is TGTGCCAGCAGCTTGCCGGGACTAGCGGGGGGGCACGCAGATACGCAGTATTTT. This rearrangement joins TRBV11-2 to TRBJ2-3, with 16 bases aligning to TRBD2. CDR1 is SGHAT and CDR2 is FQNNGV in the germline V gene. V gave up 3 bases and J gave up 4 bases; unmatched junction bases: 7. The CDR3 sequence is 18 residues long.

The CDR3 sequence: CSVLGTGYTDTQYF. Here the CDR3 DNA reads TGCAGCGTTCTGGGGACAGGATACACAGATACGCAGTATTTT. The gene calls are TRBV29-1 and TRBJ2-3; TRBD1 matches at 8 bases. Germline lookup yields CDR1 SQVTM and CDR2 ANQGSEA. The CDR3 runs to 14 residues. V lost 5 bases, J lost 2 bases, and 6 bases stayed unmatched.

The chain links TRBV7-2 to TRBJ2-7; 8 positions match TRBD2. Per germline, CDR1 SGHTA and CDR2 FQGNSA. V trimming: 6 bases; J trimming: 0 bases; junction bases outside the gene matches: 4. The CDR3 is 14 amino acids. The CDR3 here is CASRSGTSSYEQYF. CDR3 in DNA: TGTGCCAGCAGGTCCGGGACTAGCTCCTACGAGCAGTACTTC.

The CDR3 is CAWSVDSSYEQYF. The CDR3 DNA reads as TGTGCCTGGAGTGTGGATTCTTCCTACGAGCAGTACTTC. V usage is TRBV30 and J usage is TRBJ2-7, with unresolved D. This CDR3 spans 13 amino acids. Germline V gene lookup returns CDR1 GTSNPN and CDR2 SVGIG (reference sequence). Trimming removed 0 bases from V and 1 base from J, with 7 bases in between.

This chain joins TRBV29-1 and TRBJ2-7, with D tentatively TRBD2 (5 bases). CDR1 SQVTM and CDR2 ANQGSEA come from the germline V gene. The CDR3 spans 15 residues. The V gene lost 1 base and the J gene lost 4 bases, with 17 bases spanning the gap. For the CDR3, the DNA is TGCAGCGTTGAAGCCCCGAGAGTTGAGGGATACGAGCAGTACTTC. Its translation: CSVEAPRVEGYEQYF.

The V gene is TRBV6-5, the J gene TRBJ2-7, with D possibly being TRBD1 (5 bases). The germline CDR1 and CDR2 sequences are MNHEY and SVGAGI. This CDR3 has 14 amino acids. Deletions cut 0 bases from V and 2 bases from J, with 8 bases between. As DNA, the CDR3 is TGTGCCAGCAGTTACTCCAGGGTGACCTACGAGCAGTACTTC. Amino acid sequence: CASSYSRVTYEQYF.

The J gene is TRBJ2-1, the V gene TRBV19; the match to TRBD2 covers 13 bases. The trim removed 6 bases at V and 11 bases at J, leaving 7 bases unmatched. The CDR3 has 14 amino acids. Per germline, CDR1 LNHDA and CDR2 SQIVND (reference sequence). The CDR3 protein is CASRLAGGPHQQFF. The CDR3 DNA sequence: TGTGCCAGTAGACTAGCGGGGGGGCCGCATCAGCAGTTCTTC.

The J gene is TRBJ1-1, the V gene TRBV30, with TRBD1 matching 7 bases. The CDR3 has 13 residues. Losses at the gene ends were 5 bases for V and 2 bases for J; bases not matched to a gene: 5. Germline V gene data show CDR1 as GTSNPN and CDR2 as SVGIG (reference sequence). In nucleotides, the CDR3 is TGTGCCTGGCACAGGGGTACTAACACTGAAGCTTTCTTT. Translating it yields CAWHRGTNTEAFF.

The chain couples TRBV19 to TRBJ1-6; D not resolved. Per germline, CDR1 LNHDA and CDR2 SQIVND (reference sequence). The CDR3 consists of 15 residues. V was trimmed by 2 bases and J by 6 bases, leaving 11 bases between them. CDR3 residues: CASSISEGVNSPLHF. As DNA, the CDR3 is TGTGCCAGTAGTATATCAGAAGGTGTTAATTCACCCCTCCACTTT. Complete variable domain (other parts from reference TRBV19 and TRBJ1-6): DGGITQSPKYLFRKEGQNVTLSCEQNLNHDAMYWYRQDPGQGLRLIYYSQIVNDFQKGDIAEGYSVSREKKESFPLTVTSAQKNPTAFYLCASSISEGVNSPLHFGNGTRLTVT.

This chain uses TRBV7-2 with TRBJ2-1; D perhaps matches TRBD1 (5 bases). Germline CDR1 is SGHTA and CDR2 is FQGNSA. Trimming stripped 5 bases from V and 12 bases from J, with 23 bases between. This CDR3 has 15 amino acids. CDR3 sequence (DNA): TGTGCCAGCAGCCCCTCTAGGGGATCGTCGGTTGGGCAGTTCTTC. This codes for CASSPSRGSSVGQFF.

The gene calls are TRBV28 and TRBJ2-7; TRBD1 aligns across 7 bases. Germline lookup yields CDR1 MDHEN and CDR2 SYDVKM. This CDR3 is 15 amino acids long. J lost 0 bases, V lost 10 bases, and 12 bases had no gene match. The CDR3 DNA sequence: TGTGCCACACACCTACAGGGGACACTCTCCTACGAGCAGTACTTC. This encodes CATHLQGTLSYEQYF.

As DNA, the CDR3 is TGCGCCAGCAGTGAGTCGTCTACAAACATTCAGTACTTC. This encodes CASSESSTNIQYF. The chain is built from TRBV10-1 and TRBJ2-4; no clear D. This CDR3 contains 13 residues. The V end lost 0 bases, the J end lost 6 bases, and 6 bases lay between the germline ends. Germline CDR1 is WNHNN and CDR2 is SYGVQD (reference sequence).

This chain connects TRBV7-2 to TRBJ2-5; 7 nucleotides align to TRBD2. V trimming: 0 bases; J trimming: 5 bases; junction bases outside the gene matches: 3. The CDR3 consists of 14 residues. Germline lookup yields CDR1 SGHTA and CDR2 FQGNSA. The CDR3 DNA reads TGTGCCAGCAGCTTAGCGCGGGAGAGGGAGACCCAGTACTTC. It specifies CASSLARERETQYF.

The rearrangement links TRBV6-4 to TRBJ2-3, with D perhaps being TRBD1 or TRBD2 (5 bases each). The V end was cut by 0 bases, the J end by 5 bases, with 9 bases between. CDR3 length: 14 residues. In germline, CDR1 is MRHNA, CDR2 SNTAGT. The CDR3: CASSDSGEQDTQYF. The CDR3 DNA follows: TGTGCCAGCAGTGACTCGGGGGAGCAAGATACGCAGTATTTT.

J is TRBJ1-1 and V is TRBV6-1, with TRBD1 matching over 8 bases. V was pared by 6 bases and J by 4 bases, with 4 bases of the junction left unmatched. The CDR3 totals 13 residues. Germline values: CDR1 MNHNS, CDR2 SASEGT. The CDR3 region has the DNA TGTGCCAGCAGCACACAGGGGGGCACTGAAGCTTTCTTT. Amino acids: CASSTQGGTEAFF.

The chain joins TRBV7-6 to TRBJ2-5; a weak D match, TRBD2 (5 bases). This CDR3 is built from 14 residues. CDR1 and CDR2 (germline): SGHVS, FNYEAQ. V lost 1 base and J 5 bases, leaving 11 bases between the germline ends. For the CDR3, the DNA is TGTGCCAGCAGCTTAGTTGGTACGGGGGAGACCCAGTACTTC. This encodes CASSLVGTGETQYF.

The CDR3 DNA is TGTGCCAGCTCACAGACCGGGACAGGGGGCTTTGAGCAGTTCTTC. Its translation: CASSQTGTGGFEQFF. The chain joins TRBV18 to TRBJ2-1, with 12 bases that match TRBD1. Germline assignment: CDR1 KGHSH and CDR2 LQKENI. The trim removed 4 bases at V and 9 bases at J, leaving 7 bases unmatched. CDR3 size: 15 residues.

The chain joins TRBV5-6 to TRBJ2-1; D could derive from TRBD1 or TRBD2 (5 bases each). The V and J ends lost 3 bases and 1 base respectively, with 8 bases between them. This CDR3 contains 14 residues. CDR1 is SGHDT, CDR2 YYEEEE, per germline. CDR3 region: CASSYGASYNEQFF. CDR3 nucleotides: TGTGCCAGCAGCTACGGGGCTTCCTACAATGAGCAGTTCTTC.

This rearrangement joins TRBV6-1 to TRBJ1-2; 9 positions agree with TRBD1. The germline CDR1 and CDR2 sequences are MNHNS and SASEGT. V dropped 7 bases and J dropped 4; count of bases not matched to a gene: 7. This CDR3 contains 14 residues. The CDR3 region has the DNA TGTGCCAGCACATCCGGGACAGGGCCCTATGGCTACACCTTC. Translated, it gives CASTSGTGPYGYTF.

V and J are TRBV2 and TRBJ2-3, with TRBD2 identical over 7 bases. CDR1 is SNHLY, CDR2 FYNNEI, per germline. The junction had 13 bases not matched to a gene; V was cut back by 10 bases and J by 9 bases. There are 13 residues in the CDR3. CDR3 loop: CATRTRKLRTQYF. The DNA of the CDR3 is TGTGCCACCAGGACTAGAAAGCTCAGAACGCAGTATTTT.

V and J are TRBV28 and TRBJ1-1, with TRBD1 matching over 7 bases. This CDR3 contains 13 residues. V was clipped by 8 bases and J by 7 bases; unmatched bases: 10. Germline CDR1 and CDR2: MDHEN and SYDVKM. CDR3 nucleotides: TGTGCCAGCGGATTTTCCGGGACAGTTGAAGCTTTCTTT. This sequence encodes CASGFSGTVEAFF.

This chain joins TRBV5-1 and TRBJ1-2, with 9 positions matching TRBD1. Germline values: CDR1 SGHRS, CDR2 YFSETQ. The length of the CDR3 is 15 residues. The V gene end was trimmed by 4 bases and the J gene end by 8 bases; junction bases not matched to a gene: 12. The CDR3 reads CASSREDRGFDGYTF. DNA of the CDR3: TGCGCCAGCAGCAGGGAGGACAGGGGCTTCGACGGCTACACCTTC.

CDR3 nucleotides: TGTGCCAGCAGTGGGATTACCGGGACTAGCGGATCACAAGAGACCCAGTACTTC. Its protein product is CASSGITGTSGSQETQYF. The chain recombines TRBV2 with TRBJ2-5; 11 bases are shared with TRBD2. J was trimmed by 2 bases and V by 4 bases; bases with no gene match: 12. The CDR3 totals 18 residues. Germline V CDR1 and CDR2: SNHLY, FYNNEI.

This chain links TRBV7-9 with TRBJ1-5; D perhaps matches TRBD1 (6 bases). Germline V gene data show CDR1 as SEHNR and CDR2 as FQNEAQ (reference sequence). This CDR3 comprises 14 residues. The V gene lost 6 bases and the J gene lost 6 bases, with 15 bases spanning the gap. CDR3 nucleotide sequence: TGTGCCAGCAGTTCACCAGGGGATGGTCAGCCCCAGCATTTT. It is translated as CASSSPGDGQPQHF. The complete variable domain, with remaining parts taken from reference TRBV7-9 and TRBJ1-5, reads DTGVSQNPRHKITKRGQNVTFRCDPISEHNRLYWYRQTLGQGPEFLTYFQNEAQLEKSRLLSDRFSAERPKGSFSTLEIQRTEQGDSAMYLCASSSPGDGQPQHFGDGTRLSIL.

The gene calls are TRBV4-2 and TRBJ1-2, with D maybe TRBD1 (5 bases). Germline CDR1 is LGHNA and CDR2 is YNFKEQ. V dropped 1 base and J dropped 1 base, with 13 bases sitting between them. This CDR3 region has 16 residues. The CDR3 loop is CASSQVGRDYNYGYTF. CDR3 sequence (DNA): TGTGCCAGCAGCCAAGTTGGCAGGGACTATAACTATGGCTACACCTTC.